The TCR beta chain under discussion was sequenced for a study of blood T cell repertoires in COVID-19. Study details: Both acute and convalescent COVID-19 samples were obtained from the United States, Italy and Spain. In each case, the material was cDNA or gDNA derived from T cells, B-cell-depleted T cells, or PBMCs.

Source study methods: Amplified reference gene primers provided the basis for estimating nucleated cell counts. Repertoires were generated with immunoSEQ multiplex PCR, while TCRdb's copy carries only in-frame clones and drops some. That table is the source of V, J and clone size, and D and trimming were worked out from the DNA. The sample lists 310,000 or so clones; around 87% were seen once. The germline V and J ends were trimmed by 6 bases and 1 base, with 16 bases remaining between them. Germline V gene data show CDR1 as MNHEY and CDR2 as SMNVEV (reference sequence). The CDR3 runs 15 residues. Source material: peripheral blood. This TCR derives from a man aged 50-59 years with active or convalescent COVID-19. J is TRBJ2-7 and V is TRBV27, with D unresolved. The CDR3 spells CASRPRTDLSYEQYF. The CDR3 nucleotides are TGTGCCAGCAGACCCCGAACAGACCTATCCTACGAGCAGTACTTC.